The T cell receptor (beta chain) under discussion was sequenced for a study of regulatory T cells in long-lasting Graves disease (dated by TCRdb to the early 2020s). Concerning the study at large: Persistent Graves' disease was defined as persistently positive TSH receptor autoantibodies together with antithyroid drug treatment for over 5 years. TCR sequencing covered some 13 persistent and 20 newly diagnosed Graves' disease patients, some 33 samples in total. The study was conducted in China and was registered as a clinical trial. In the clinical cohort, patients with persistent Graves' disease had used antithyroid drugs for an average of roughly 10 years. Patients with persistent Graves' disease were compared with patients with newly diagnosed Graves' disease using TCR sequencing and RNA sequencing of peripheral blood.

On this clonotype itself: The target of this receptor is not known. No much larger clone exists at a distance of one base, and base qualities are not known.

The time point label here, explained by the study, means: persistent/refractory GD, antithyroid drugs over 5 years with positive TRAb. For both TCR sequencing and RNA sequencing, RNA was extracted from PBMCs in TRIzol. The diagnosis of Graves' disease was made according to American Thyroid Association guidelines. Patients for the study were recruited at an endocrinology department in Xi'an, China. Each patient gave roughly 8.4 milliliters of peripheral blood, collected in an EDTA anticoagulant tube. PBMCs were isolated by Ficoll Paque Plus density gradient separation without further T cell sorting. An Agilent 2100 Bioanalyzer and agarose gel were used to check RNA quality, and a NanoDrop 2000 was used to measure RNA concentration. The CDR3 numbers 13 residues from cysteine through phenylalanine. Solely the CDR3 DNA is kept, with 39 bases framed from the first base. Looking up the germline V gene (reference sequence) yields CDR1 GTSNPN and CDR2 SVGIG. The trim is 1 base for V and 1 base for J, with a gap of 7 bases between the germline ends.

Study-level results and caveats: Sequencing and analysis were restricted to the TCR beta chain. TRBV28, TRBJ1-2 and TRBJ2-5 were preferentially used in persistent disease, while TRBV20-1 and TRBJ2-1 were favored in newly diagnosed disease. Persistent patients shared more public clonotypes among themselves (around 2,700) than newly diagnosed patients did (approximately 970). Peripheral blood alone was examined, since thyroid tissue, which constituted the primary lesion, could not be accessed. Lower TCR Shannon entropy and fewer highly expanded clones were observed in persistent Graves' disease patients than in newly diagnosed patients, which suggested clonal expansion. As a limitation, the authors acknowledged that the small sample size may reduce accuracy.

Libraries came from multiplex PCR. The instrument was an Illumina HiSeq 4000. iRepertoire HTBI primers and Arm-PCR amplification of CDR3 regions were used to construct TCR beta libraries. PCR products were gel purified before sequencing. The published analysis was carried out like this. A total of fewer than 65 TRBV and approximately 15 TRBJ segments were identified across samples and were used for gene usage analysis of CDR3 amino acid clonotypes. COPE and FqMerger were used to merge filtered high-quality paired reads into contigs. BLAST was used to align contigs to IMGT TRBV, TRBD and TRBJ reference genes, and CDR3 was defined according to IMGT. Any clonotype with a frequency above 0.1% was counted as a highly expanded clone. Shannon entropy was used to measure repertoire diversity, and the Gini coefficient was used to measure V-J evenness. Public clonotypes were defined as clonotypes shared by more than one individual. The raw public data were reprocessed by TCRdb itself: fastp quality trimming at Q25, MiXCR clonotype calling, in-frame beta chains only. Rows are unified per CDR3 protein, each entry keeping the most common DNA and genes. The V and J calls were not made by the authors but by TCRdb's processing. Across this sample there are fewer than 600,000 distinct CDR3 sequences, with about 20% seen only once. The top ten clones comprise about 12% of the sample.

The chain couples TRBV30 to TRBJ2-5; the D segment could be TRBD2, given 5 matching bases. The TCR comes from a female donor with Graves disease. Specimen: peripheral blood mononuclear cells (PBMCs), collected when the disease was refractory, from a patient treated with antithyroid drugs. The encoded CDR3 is CAWSGGSQETQYF. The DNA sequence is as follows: TGTGCCTGGAGTGGAGGGAGCCAAGAGACCCAGTACTTC.